This T cell receptor beta chain was profiled in a study of T cell repertoires in cytomegalovirus infection. The wider study: Carrying CMV and the relevant HLA type showed in public TCR beta signatures. General study findings and limits: HLA-C-restricted CMV clonotypes gave the most frequent clonotype in two of eight donors.

As for this clonotype: The antigen is undetermined.

TCRdb re-called the reads through MiXCR, storing one row per CDR3 protein. The data hold fewer than 200,000 distinct CDR3 sequences, with 8% to 10% observed a single time. This CDR3 is built from 14 residues. From germline, CDR1 is MDHEN and CDR2 SYDVKM. V was trimmed by 3 bases and J by 1 base, leaving 10 bases between them. The source of this sequence is a human donor in good health (CMV status not recorded). Some clones in this sample may be carry-over from other donors' samples. The sample taken for sequencing was PBMCs. The chain is built from TRBV28 and TRBJ2-7; D call uncertain. This CDR3 reads CASSFTGSSYEQYF. DNA of the CDR3: TGTGCCAGCAGTTTTACCGGGTCTTCCTACGAGCAGTACTTC.